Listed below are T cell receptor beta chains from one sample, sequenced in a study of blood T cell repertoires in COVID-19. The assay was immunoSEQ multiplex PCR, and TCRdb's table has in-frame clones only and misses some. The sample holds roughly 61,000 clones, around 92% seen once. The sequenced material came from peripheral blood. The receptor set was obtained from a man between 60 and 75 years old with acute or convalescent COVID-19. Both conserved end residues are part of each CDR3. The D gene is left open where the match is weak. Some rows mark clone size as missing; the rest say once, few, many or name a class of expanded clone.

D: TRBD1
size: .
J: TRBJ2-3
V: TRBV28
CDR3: CASSPNGQGDTQYF
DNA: TGTGCCAGCAGCCCGAACGGACAGGGCGATACGCAGTATTTT

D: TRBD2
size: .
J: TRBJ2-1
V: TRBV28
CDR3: CASSFPTSGRNNEQFF
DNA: TGTGCCAGCAGTTTCCCGACTAGCGGGAGGAACAATGAGCAGTTCTTC

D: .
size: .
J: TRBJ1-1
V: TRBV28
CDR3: CASSLFGGNTEAFF
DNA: TGTGCCAGCAGTTTATTCGGGGGGAACACTGAAGCTTTCTTT

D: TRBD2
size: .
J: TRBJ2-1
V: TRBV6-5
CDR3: CASSYTTSAKGEQFF
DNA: TGTGCCAGCAGTTACACGACTAGCGCCAAAGGCGAGCAGTTCTTC

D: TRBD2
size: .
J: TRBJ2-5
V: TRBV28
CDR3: CASSLSSGRAGETQYF
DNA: TGTGCCAGCAGTTTATCAAGCGGGAGGGCCGGGGAGACCCAGTACTTC

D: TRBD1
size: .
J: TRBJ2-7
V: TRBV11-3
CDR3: CASSSRTGRNSYEQYF
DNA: TGTGCCAGCAGCTCCAGGACAGGGAGGAACTCCTACGAGCAGTACTTC

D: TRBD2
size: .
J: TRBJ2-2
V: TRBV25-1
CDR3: CASSEYSGSTSGELFF
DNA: TGTGCCAGCAGTGAATATAGCGGGAGTACTTCCGGGGAGCTGTTTTTT

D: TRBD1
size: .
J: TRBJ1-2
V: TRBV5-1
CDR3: CASRPILQGANGYTF
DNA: TGCGCCAGCAGGCCTATCCTTCAGGGGGCAAATGGCTACACCTTC

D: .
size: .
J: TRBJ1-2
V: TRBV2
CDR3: CASSSRQLTTDGYTF
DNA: TGTGCCAGCAGTAGCCGACAGCTTACGACGGATGGCTACACCTTC

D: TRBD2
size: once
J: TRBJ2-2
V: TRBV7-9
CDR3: CASSSRLAGGHTGELFF
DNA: TGTGCCAGCAGCTCCCGACTAGCGGGAGGACACACCGGGGAGCTGTTTTTT

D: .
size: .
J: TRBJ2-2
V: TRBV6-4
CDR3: CASRDLNTGELFF
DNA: TGTGCCAGCCGGGACTTAAACACCGGGGAGCTGTTTTTT

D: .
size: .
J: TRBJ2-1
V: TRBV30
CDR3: CAWTGGRVNNEQFF
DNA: TGTGCCTGGACCGGGGGGCGGGTGAACAATGAGCAGTTCTTC

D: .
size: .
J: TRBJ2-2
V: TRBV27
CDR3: CASSLSRGTGELFF
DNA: TGTGCCAGCAGTTTATCGAGGGGGACCGGGGAGCTGTTTTTT

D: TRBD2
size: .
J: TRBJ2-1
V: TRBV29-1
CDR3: CSARRTSGRSSYNEQFF
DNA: TGCAGCGCCCGAAGGACTAGCGGGAGGAGCTCCTACAATGAGCAGTTCTTC

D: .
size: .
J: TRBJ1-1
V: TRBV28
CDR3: CASPGKGGTEAFF
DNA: TGTGCCAGCCCGGGAAAGGGCGGGACTGAAGCTTTCTTT

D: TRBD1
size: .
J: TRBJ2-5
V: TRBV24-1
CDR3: CATGPTGGPEETQYF
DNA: TGTGCCACCGGCCCTACAGGGGGCCCTGAAGAGACCCAGTACTTC

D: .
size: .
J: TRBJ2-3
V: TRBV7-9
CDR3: CASSPRPLGGTDTQYF
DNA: TGTGCCAGCAGCCCCAGGCCCCTGGGGGGTACAGATACGCAGTATTTT

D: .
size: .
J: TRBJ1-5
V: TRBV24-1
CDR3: CATSDNRQPNQPQHF
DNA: TGTGCCACCAGTGATAATCGACAGCCGAATCAGCCCCAGCATTTT

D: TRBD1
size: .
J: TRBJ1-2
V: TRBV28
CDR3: CASSPRTGEKGYTF
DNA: TGTGCCAGCAGTCCGAGGACAGGGGAGAAGGGCTACACCTTC

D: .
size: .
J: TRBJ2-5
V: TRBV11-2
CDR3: CASSLAQEETQYF
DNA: TGTGCCAGCAGCTTAGCACAGGAGGAGACCCAGTACTTC

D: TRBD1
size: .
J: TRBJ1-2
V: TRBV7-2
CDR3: CASSLGQRGLGGYTF
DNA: TGTGCCAGCAGCTTAGGGCAGAGGGGGCTGGGTGGCTACACCTTC

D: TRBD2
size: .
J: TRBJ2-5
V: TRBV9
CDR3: CASSARTGTSGQETQYF
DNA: TGTGCCAGCAGCGCAAGAACCGGGACTAGCGGACAAGAGACCCAGTACTTC

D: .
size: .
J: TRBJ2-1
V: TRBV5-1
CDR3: CASSFPRLGTYNEQFF
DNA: TGCGCCAGCAGCTTCCCGAGGCTCGGCACCTACAATGAGCAGTTCTTC

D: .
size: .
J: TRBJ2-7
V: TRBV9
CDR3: CASSPNPGGSYEQYF
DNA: TGTGCCAGCAGCCCCAACCCCGGAGGGAGCTACGAGCAGTACTTC

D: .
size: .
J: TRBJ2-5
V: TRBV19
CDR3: CASSIGGGQETQYF
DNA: TGTGCCAGTAGTATAGGAGGGGGCCAAGAGACCCAGTACTTC

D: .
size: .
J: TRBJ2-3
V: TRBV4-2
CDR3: CASSQGGPDTQYF
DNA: TGTGCCAGCAGCCAGGGGGGACCAGATACGCAGTATTTT

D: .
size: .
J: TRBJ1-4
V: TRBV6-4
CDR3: CASSGPGHWGEKLFF
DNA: TGTGCCAGCAGCGGTCCGGGACATTGGGGTGAAAAACTGTTTTTT

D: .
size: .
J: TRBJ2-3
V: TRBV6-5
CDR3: CASSYLQMSTDTQYF
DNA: TGTGCCAGCAGTTACTTACAGATGAGCACAGATACGCAGTATTTT

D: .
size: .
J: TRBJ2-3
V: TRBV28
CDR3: CASSLVEAGSTDTQYF
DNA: TGTGCCAGCAGTTTAGTCGAGGCTGGGAGCACAGATACGCAGTATTTT

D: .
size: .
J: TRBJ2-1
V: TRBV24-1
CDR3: CAISGTPYNEQFF
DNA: TGTGCCATTTCCGGGACTCCCTACAATGAGCAGTTCTTC

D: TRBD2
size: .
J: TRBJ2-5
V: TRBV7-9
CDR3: CASSLTGGQETQYF
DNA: TGTGCCAGCAGCTTAACGGGAGGGCAAGAGACCCAGTACTTC

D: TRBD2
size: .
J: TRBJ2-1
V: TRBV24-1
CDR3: CATSEAGVFNGVHEQFF
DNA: TGTGCCACCAGTGAGGCGGGAGTCTTCAACGGAGTTCATGAGCAGTTCTTC

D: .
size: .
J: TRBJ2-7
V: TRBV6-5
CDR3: CASSYSDHRDEQYF
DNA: TGTGCCAGCAGTTACTCGGACCACAGGGACGAGCAGTACTTC

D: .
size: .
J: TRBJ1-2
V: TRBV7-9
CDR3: CASSLGPGDGYTF
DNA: TGTGCCAGCAGCTTAGGGCCAGGGGATGGCTACACCTTC

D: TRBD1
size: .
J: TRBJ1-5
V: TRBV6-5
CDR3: CASAHGTGQQPQHF
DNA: TGTGCCAGCGCGCACGGGACAGGGCAGCAGCCCCAGCATTTT

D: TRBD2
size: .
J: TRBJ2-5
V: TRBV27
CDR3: CASSLLAGVETQYF
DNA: TGTGCCAGCAGTCTATTAGCGGGAGTAGAGACCCAGTACTTC

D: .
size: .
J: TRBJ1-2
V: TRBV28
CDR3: CASSLFRGSGGYTF
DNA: TGTGCCAGCAGTTTATTCAGGGGTTCGGGGGGCTACACCTTC

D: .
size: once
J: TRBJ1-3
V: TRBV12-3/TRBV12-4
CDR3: CASSSTSNTIYF
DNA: TGTGCCAGCAGTTCTACGTCAAACACCATATATTTT

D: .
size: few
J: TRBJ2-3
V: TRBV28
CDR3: CASSLFEGVNTDTQYF
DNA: TGTGCCAGCAGTTTATTCGAGGGGGTGAACACAGATACGCAGTATTTT

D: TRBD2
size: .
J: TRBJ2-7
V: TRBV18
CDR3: CASSRQGLAASVEQYF
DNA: TGTGCCAGCTCACGACAGGGACTAGCGGCCTCGGTCGAGCAGTACTTC

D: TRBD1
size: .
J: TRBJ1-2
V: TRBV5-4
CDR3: CASSLDRAGYTF
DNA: TGTGCCAGCAGCCTGGACAGGGCAGGCTACACCTTC

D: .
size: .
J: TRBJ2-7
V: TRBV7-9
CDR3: CASSLGTTSTKEQYF
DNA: TGTGCCAGCAGCTTAGGGACTACCTCTACAAAGGAGCAGTACTTC

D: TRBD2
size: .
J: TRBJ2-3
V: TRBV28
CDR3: CASIHLAGNTDTQYF
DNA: TGTGCCAGCATCCATTTAGCGGGAAACACAGATACGCAGTATTTT

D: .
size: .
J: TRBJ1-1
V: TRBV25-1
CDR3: CASSDSHIGDTEAFF
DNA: TGTGCCAGCAGTGACTCCCACATCGGGGACACTGAAGCTTTCTTT

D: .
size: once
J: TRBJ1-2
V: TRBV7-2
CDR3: CASTSPIGEGNYGYTF
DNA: TGTGCCAGCACCTCTCCAATTGGGGAGGGGAACTATGGCTACACCTTC

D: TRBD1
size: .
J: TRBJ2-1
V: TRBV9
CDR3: CASSVRQGAGSEQFF
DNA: TGTGCCAGCAGCGTCCGACAGGGGGCGGGGAGTGAGCAGTTCTTC

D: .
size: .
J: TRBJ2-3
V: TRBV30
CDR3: CAWSVVTQGDTQYF
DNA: TGTGCCTGGAGTGTTGTCACTCAGGGGGATACGCAGTATTTT

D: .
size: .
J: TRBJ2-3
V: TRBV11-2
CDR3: CASSPTTGYTQYF
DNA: TGTGCCAGCAGCCCTACCACAGGGTATACGCAGTATTTT

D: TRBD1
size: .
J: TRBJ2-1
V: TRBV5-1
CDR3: CASSSDRPYNEQFF
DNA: TGCGCCAGCAGCTCGGACAGGCCCTACAATGAGCAGTTCTTC

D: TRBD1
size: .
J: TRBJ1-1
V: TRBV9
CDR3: CASSVGGDREGEAFF
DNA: TGTGCCAGCAGCGTAGGTGGGGACAGGGAGGGTGAAGCTTTCTTT

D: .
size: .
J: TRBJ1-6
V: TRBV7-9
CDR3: CASRSAGANSPLHF
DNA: TGTGCCAGCAGGAGTGCAGGGGCCAATTCACCCCTCCACTTT

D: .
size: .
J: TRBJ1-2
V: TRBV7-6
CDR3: CASSLLTGANYGYTF
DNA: TGTGCCAGCAGCTTATTGACAGGAGCCAACTATGGCTACACCTTC

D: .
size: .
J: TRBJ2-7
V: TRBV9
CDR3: CASSVESRGRVNEQYF
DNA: TGTGCCAGCAGCGTAGAGTCACGAGGCAGGGTCAACGAGCAGTACTTC

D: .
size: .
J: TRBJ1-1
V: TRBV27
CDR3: CASSLGYGGEGTEAFF
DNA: TGTGCCAGCAGTTTGGGGTACGGGGGGGAAGGCACTGAAGCTTTCTTT

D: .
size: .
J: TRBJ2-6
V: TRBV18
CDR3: CASSPSGSGANVLTF
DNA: TGTGCCAGCTCACCTTCGGGTTCTGGGGCCAACGTCCTGACTTTC

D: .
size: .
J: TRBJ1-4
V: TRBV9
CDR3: CASSARGRGELFF
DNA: TGTGCCAGCAGCGCCAGGGGCCGGGGAGAACTGTTTTTT